This paragraph covers one TCR beta chain sequence. Clones were read by immunoSEQ multiplex PCR, and TCRdb kept only the in-frame ones, dropping some. The profile covers around 140,000 clones, with 65% to 85% appearing a single time and 6% to 9.5% taken by the ten largest. This entry is derived from a study of cytotoxic CD8 clonotypes in ibrutinib-treated CLL. This clonotype originated in a human donor with chronic lymphocytic leukemia. Sample: PBMCs, taken after 36 months of ibrutinib treatment.

The CDR3 region has the DNA TGTGCCAGCAGGAGCGCTAGGGCAGGGGGTACCGGGGAGCTGTTTTTT. It codes for CASRSARAGGTGELFF. The V gene is TRBV7-7, the J gene TRBJ2-2; 7 nucleotides match TRBD1. V lost 6 bases and J lost 5; bases outside the gene matches: 12. CDR3 length: 16 residues. Germline CDR1 and CDR2: SSHAT and FNYEAQ (reference sequence).